The clone carrying this T cell receptor (beta chain) appeared a single time. These data are taken from a study of T cell changes during pregnancy in multiple sclerosis. The CDR3 extends over 16 amino acids. Germline lookup yields CDR1 SGHRS and CDR2 YFSETQ. The V segment lost 4 bases and the J segment 4 bases; nucleotides outside the gene matches: 8. Assay: immunoSEQ multiplex PCR; the TCRdb copy retains only in-frame clones and omits some. Altogether 40,000 to 45,000 clones are present, more than 80% being singletons, with the ten largest covering about 0.7%. This clonotype was obtained from a female donor with multiple sclerosis, enrolled in a pregnancy study. The chain employs TRBV5-1 and TRBJ2-3; 11 bases fit TRBD2. The sequencing used CD4+ T cells from peripheral blood mononuclear cells, collected before pregnancy. CDR3 DNA: TGCGCCAGCAGCCACTTCACTAGCGGGGGCCCAGATACGCAGTATTTT. Translated, it gives CASSHFTSGGPDTQYF.